The 6 T cell receptor beta chains in this list originate from one sample, sequenced in a study of control samples from healthy donors and cancer patients. Clones were read by immunoSEQ multiplex PCR, and TCRdb kept only the in-frame ones, dropping some. The table records over 150,000 clones, around 94% of them present only once. Sequenced material: blood. The receptors were sampled from a woman aged 18-35 years in good health.

The chain carries TRBV19 and TRBJ2-2; either TRBD1 or TRBD2 may fit D (7 bases each). Looked up from germline, CDR1 is LNHDA and CDR2 is SQIVND (reference sequence). V was cut by 7 bases and J by 5 bases, with 11 bases left in between. This CDR3 contains 13 residues. The CDR3 reads CASTRGGTGELFF. CDR3 nucleotide sequence: TGTGCCAGTACCAGGGGGGGGACCGGGGAGCTGTTTTTT.

This rearrangement joins TRBV28 to TRBJ2-2; TRBD2 agrees at 14 bases. Germline trimming cut 5 bases from V and 4 bases from J; bases unmatched to any gene: 9. Germline V lookup: CDR1 MDHEN, CDR2 SYDVKM. The CDR3 spans 18 residues. The CDR3 bases are TGTGCCAGCAGTGCGGGGACTAGCGGGAGCTTTAGCACCGGGGAGCTGTTTTTT. Its translation: CASSAGTSGSFSTGELFF.

The genes are TRBV24-1 and TRBJ1-6; D remains unclear. The CDR3 has 13 residues. Trimming pared 9 bases from V and 0 bases from J, leaving 5 bases between. CDR1 KGHDR and CDR2 SFDVKD come from the germline V gene. This CDR3 is CATPFSYNSPLHF. In DNA, the CDR3 is TGTGCCACCCCTTTCTCCTATAATTCACCCCTCCACTTT.

This clone was observed a single time. This chain links TRBV21-1 with TRBJ1-2; the table names TRBD1, a call not compared with the DNA. TRBV21-1 has pseudogene status. This CDR3 is built from 15 residues. Here the CDR3 DNA reads TGTGCCAGCAGCGGCCGGACAGGTTTAAACTATGGCTACACCTTC. This codes for CASSGRTGLNYGYTF.

In this sample, this clone turned up once. The chain employs TRBV10-3 and TRBJ2-4; 9 bases are shared with TRBD1. Per germline, CDR1 ENHRY and CDR2 SYGVKD. Losses at the gene ends were 10 bases for V and 1 base for J; bases not matched to a gene: 8. The CDR3 extends over 15 amino acids. CDR3 nucleotides: TGTGCCACCAGGACAGGGGACGGGGCCAAAAACATTCAGTACTTC. It encodes CATRTGDGAKNIQYF.

The rearrangement links TRBV5-6 to TRBJ1-5; D not resolved. The CDR3 spans 16 residues. Between the trimmed V and J ends, which lost 0 bases and 0 bases, there was a span of 10 bases. CDR1 SGHDT and CDR2 YYEEEE come from the germline V gene. DNA for the CDR3: TGTGCCAGCAGCTTGGCCGGGAGATTTAGCAATCAGCCCCAGCATTTT. This codes for CASSLAGRFSNQPQHF.